This entry is about one T cell receptor beta chain. Its antigen specificity is not known. It has no much larger one-base neighbor in the sample; base qualities were not kept. The data stem from a study of blood T cells in healthy people across ages (dated by TCRdb to the mid-2010s). For the wider study: In model experiments, template switching captured about one uniquely barcoded TCR beta cDNA molecule for every two T cells. Four age groups were formed from the donors: young (average approximately 15 years), middle-aged (just under 40), aged (roughly 58) and long-lived (about 80). To track age-related changes in TCR beta repertoire diversity, the study relied on deep sequencing normalized with unique cDNA molecular identifiers. To avoid experimental bias, donors of different ages were randomly spread across the sequencing lanes. Using the same blood draw, the study looked at two additional independent replicas of 1 million unique cDNA reads for two donors, one aged 18 to 30 and the other aged 80 or older. What the work shows at the level of the full study, not this receptor alone: Observed TCR beta diversity per million T cells fell roughly linearly with age, and a significant reduction was already apparent by age roughly 40. Conclusive comparison of naive and antigen-experienced compartments was prevented by the profiling of bulk unsorted PBMCs. Because donor CMV infection status was unknown, age-related changes in expanded clonotypes were potentially confounded. Compared with the aged group, the long-lived group had more naive CD4+ T cells, fewer expanded clones and increased TCR diversity, a pattern suggesting age selection. There was a strong correlation between observed TCR beta diversity and the percentage of naive T cells measured by flow cytometry. Total diversity estimates from one million sequenced T cells were considered lower bounds and underestimates.

The 40 or so donors, aged about 6 to 95 years, were systemically healthy Caucasian individuals from Russia. Ten milliliters of peripheral blood were collected from each donor into EDTA-treated Vacutainer tubes. PBMCs were isolated by Ficoll-Paque density-gradient centrifugation, with at least 6 million obtained per sample. Total RNA, at least 6 micrograms per sample, was extracted from PBMCs with Trizol reagent. For every donor, flow cytometry on a PBMC aliquot measured the percentage of naive CD45RAhigh/CD27high T cells. The germline V gene encodes CDR1 MNHEY and CDR2 SVGAGI. V has 10 bases trimmed and J has 5 bases trimmed; junction bases matching no gene number 14. The CDR3 runs 15 amino acids, cysteine and phenylalanine included. CDR3 DNA only is kept here, 45 bases in frame from base 1. Libraries came from 5' RACE. Sequencing relied on an Illumina HiSeq 2500. A second PCR of about 6 to 11 cycles was run with a J-beta primer mix and a sample-barcoded 5' primer. A template-switch 5' adaptor carrying 12 random nucleotides introduced a unique molecular identifier onto each TCR beta cDNA molecule. Each sample yielded at least 3 million CDR3-containing paired-end reads. First-strand cDNA was synthesized from all RNA with the Mint cDNA synthesis kit, primed by a TRBC-specific oligonucleotide. Following uracil-DNA glycosylase treatment, all cDNA underwent a first 18-cycle PCR with the universal primers M1SS and BC2_uni_R. The published analysis was carried out like this. For normalization, 1 million high-quality reads were randomly selected from each sample, with every read carrying a distinct molecular identifier. Instead of being binned into consensus sequences, reads with shared molecular identifiers were discarded. CDR3 identification, clonotype clustering and error correction used MiTCR with a Q25 quality threshold and the strictest error-elimination algorithm. A nonparametric unseen species model with Euler transformation was used to estimate a lower bound on total TCR beta diversity. TCRdb applied fastp at Q25 and MiXCR to the public reads, then kept only in-frame beta chains. When rows share a CDR3 protein, they turn into one entry using the most common DNA and genes. TCRdb's processing, not the study's, gives the V and J calls here. For this sample the table gives roughly 700,000 distinct CDR3 sequences, of which more than 40% were detected only once. The top ten hold around a third of the sample.

The source is a woman aged 55 to 70 in good health. The sample consisted of blood. The receptor chain draws on TRBV6-5 and TRBJ2-1; 7 bases in the middle match TRBD2. CDR3 region: CATIPLGRANNEQFF. The base sequence is TGTGCCACCATCCCGTTGGGGAGGGCCAACAATGAGCAGTTCTTC.